This T cell receptor beta chain was identified in a study of beta chain features in type 1 diabetes. Study background: There were about 110,000,000 sorted cells examined across all samples.

cDNA synthesis used the whole RNA isolate, giving expressed TCRB sequences. Repertoires were generated with immunoSEQ multiplex PCR, while TCRdb's copy carries only in-frame clones and drops some. The sample records approximately 470,000 clones, approximately 31% being singletons. Per the germline V gene, CDR1 is SNHLY and CDR2 is FYNNEI. CDR3 length: 16 residues. Trimming removed 0 bases at V and 4 bases at J, with 14 bases between. The rearrangement links TRBV2 to TRBJ2-3; possible D gene TRBD2, 5 bases. Specimen: naive CD4+ T cells from blood. The receptor was derived from a man aged 18 to 29 in good health. CDR3 residues: CASSEARALSADTQYF. For the CDR3, the DNA is TGTGCCAGCAGTGAAGCGAGGGCTCTTTCGGCAGATACGCAGTATTTT.